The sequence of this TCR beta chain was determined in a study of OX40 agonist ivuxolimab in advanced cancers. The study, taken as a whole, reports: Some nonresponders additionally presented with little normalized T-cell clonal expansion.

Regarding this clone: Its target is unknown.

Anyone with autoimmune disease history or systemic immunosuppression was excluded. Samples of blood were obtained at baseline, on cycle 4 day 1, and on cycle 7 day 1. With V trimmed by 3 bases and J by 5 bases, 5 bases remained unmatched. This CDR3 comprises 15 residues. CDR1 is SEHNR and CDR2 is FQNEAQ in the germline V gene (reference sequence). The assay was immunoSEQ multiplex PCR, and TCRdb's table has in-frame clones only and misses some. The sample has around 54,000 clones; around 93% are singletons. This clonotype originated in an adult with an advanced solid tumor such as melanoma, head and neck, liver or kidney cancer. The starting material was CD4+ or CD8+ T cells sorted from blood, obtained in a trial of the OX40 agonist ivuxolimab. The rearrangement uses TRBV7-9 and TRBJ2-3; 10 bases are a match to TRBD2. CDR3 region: CASSFLAGAVDTQYF. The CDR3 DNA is TGTGCCAGCAGCTTTCTAGCGGGAGCGGTAGATACGCAGTATTTT.